This T cell receptor beta chain is from a study of cytomegalovirus exposure and HLA in healthy donors (TCRdb year 2017). Notes on the research overall: An earlier analysis of roughly 500 of the donors reported approximately 260 Gb of sequence data and 117 million unique TCR beta sequences obtained from around 190 million T cells. A separate validation cohort of more than 100 different subjects was used in addition to the roughly 700-subject first cohort. Because of strong linkage in the cohort, roughly five DR-DQ haplotypes were treated as single units for association and clustering. The aim of the study was to test whether cataloging public T cell receptors could identify signatures of past pathogen exposure. In an earlier analysis of over 550 of the donors, high-throughput TCR beta sequencing was used to judge whether each TCR beta V gene segment behaved as functional or pseudogenic. The later analysis used no new phenotypic data to find candidate immune exposures, relying instead on TCR beta sequences and their occurrence across donors. A later genetic analysis used genome-wide SNP genotypes for about 60% of the roughly 670 donors, treating that subset as a discovery cohort. The number of typed donors differed by locus: about 620-640 for A, B, C, DRB1 and DQB1; some 500 for DQA1; approximately 600 for DPA1; and some 470 for DPB1. Across around 400 genotyped donors of the cohort, an average of 235,054 unique TCR beta nucleotide sequences per donor were sequenced, and 15% to 20% of those sequences were non-productive. The study combined high-throughput TCR immunosequencing, statistical association of individual TCRs with disease status, and machine learning to predict cytomegalovirus infection status. About 280 gigabases of sequencing data and around 85 million unique TCR sequences made up an early release that covered fewer than 650 HLA-typed donors. Among the roughly 400 genotyped donors, around 81% belonged to the genetic ancestry cluster associated with self-reported Caucasian donors. The T cell repertoires of roughly 660 subjects were profiled by immunosequencing and related to cytomegalovirus serostatus. Donor age, sex, ethnicity and CMV serostatus were compiled together with the repertoire data. Every discovery cohort repertoire had been produced on one sequencing platform. Class I and class II HLA loci were covered by the typing at four-digit resolution. To study patterns of TCR occurrence, a later analysis re-analyzed previously published TCR beta repertoires from under 750 donors and added high-resolution HLA genotyping. What the work shows at the level of the full study, not this receptor alone: The sequencing pipeline was judged likely to have produced a cluster of highly shared sequence variants as a technical artifact. This cohort had only TCR beta chains sequenced, and the lack of alpha or paired-chain data limited which features could be detected. While some public TCRs were present in many individuals, most TCR sequences turned up only very rarely across donors. The study gave a list of about 170 TCR beta chains associated with cytomegalovirus. V-gene and J-gene trimming of TCR beta chains was associated with a missense DCLRE1C variant in a later genetic analysis, and the association was replicated in an independent cohort. A few of the identified cytomegalovirus-associated TCR beta chains were confirmed in vitro to be specific for cytomegalovirus antigens. Sequencing depth was assumed to be roughly uniform across donors in the presence/absence analyses, though that assumption may not hold. When HLA alleles, especially DR and DQ, strongly co-occurred, attributing TCR associations to individual alleles was difficult. Correlated functional status among segregating V segments might be attributable to linkage disequilibrium, but an unknown experimental factor could not be ruled out. In a later analysis, about 17,000 TCR beta sequences were associated with specific HLA alleles at a false discovery rate of 0.05. For the cohort, immune exposure information was limited to CMV serostatus. The classifier was reported to diagnose cytomegalovirus status with high specificity and sensitivity in both the original and validation cohorts. A further reported finding was that TCR beta sequences accurately predicted the HLA-A and HLA-B alleles for most subjects in the first cohort. Seventeen rarely observed V segments, including chromosome 9 orphons, were excluded from the earlier analysis of approximately 600 of the donors because counts were too low. According to a later genetic analysis, donors in an Asian-associated ancestry cluster had fewer N-insertions in productive TCRs than the roughly 670-donor mean. Because HLA typing was missing for some donors at each locus, association tests included only the typed subset. A later analysis found that HLA-associated TCR beta chains were more clonally expanded and had lower generation probabilities than equally common non-associated chains. According to the authors, the approach could potentially be generalized to other disease states and immunological phenotypes. Some IMGT-functional V segments, including TRBV6-2 and TRBV6-3, could not be told apart with the 87-base-pair reads, so those segments were excluded. In an earlier analysis of some 500 of the donors, most TCR beta V segments were observed in productive rearrangements about 90% or about 30% of the time, broadly matching IMGT annotations. In a later analysis, TCR association rates were found to vary across HLA loci, with the most associated TCRs seen for DRB1 alleles and the fewest for HLA-C alleles. Several of the top co-occurrence clusters appeared to be linked to parvovirus B19, influenza, CMV and Epstein-Barr virus, according to a later analysis. In a later analysis, most CMV-associated TCR beta chains were found to appear HLA-restricted, with HLA associations seemingly driven largely by CMV exposure.

Counted from cysteine to phenylalanine, this CDR3 has 14 amino acids. The entry retains the CDR3 DNA only, 42 bases that are in frame from base 1. Cut back by 0 bases and 0 bases, the V and J ends lie 7 bases apart. CDR1 is given as SGHRS and CDR2 as YFSETQ, both from the germline V gene. This clone was observed a few times. Its recognized antigen is unknown. No much larger clone exists at a distance of one base, and base qualities are not known. The library came from the immunoSEQ multiplex PCR assay. For the multiplex PCR, a mixture combining 60 forward primers for TCR Vbeta segments and 13 reverse primers for TCR Jbeta segments was used. The CDR3 region of rearranged TCR beta genes was amplified from genomic DNA with a multiplex PCR assay. The amplified TCR beta libraries were sequenced on the Illumina HiSeq System as 87-base-pair reads. For the original study's pipeline: In a later analysis, some 80 million unique TCR beta chains were counted across the 500 to 850 repertoires, and around 10 million of these chains were shared by at least two donors. To remove PCR and sequencing errors, raw reads were error-corrected and collapsed into unique sequences using a nearest-neighbor algorithm that merged closely related sequences. CDR3 sequences were aligned to IMGT reference sequences to assign V, D and J gene segments. Each retained sequence needed at least a six-nucleotide match to both a V gene segment and a J gene segment. Rearrangements were called productive when the CDR3 lacked stop codons and stayed in frame with V and J; all others were non-productive. CDR3 was defined according to IMGT convention as the region running from the second conserved V-encoded cysteine to the conserved J-encoded phenylalanine. The earlier analysis of 550 to 650 of the donors excluded any sequence lacking an unambiguous match to a single V gene segment. In an earlier analysis of approximately 500 of the donors, a V segment was called functional when productive rearrangements were above 56.7%, and segregating when the standard deviation between donors exceeded 5%. To diagnose cytomegalovirus status from the catalog of TCR beta chain sequences, a statistical classification framework was built. In a later analysis, TCR nucleotide sequences were compared against IMGT/GENE-DB human TR gene sequences so that V and J genes could be assigned. The TCRdist pipeline was used in a later analysis to assign CDR3 sequences and most-parsimonious VDJ recombination scenarios. In a later analysis, each TCR beta chain was defined by its CDR3 amino acid sequence together with its V-gene family, and reads lacking a unique V-gene family were excluded. To address suspected cross-contamination and a sequencing artifact, a later analysis removed 592 highly shared, low-generation-probability nucleotide sequences. In a later analysis, a clonal expansion index for each public chain was calculated from normalized within-repertoire ranks of inferred template counts. In a later analysis, generation probabilities were computed using a VDJ recombination model fitted to out-of-frame rearrangements, and the results were checked against IGoR. A later analysis scored TCR-TCR, TCR-HLA and TCR-CMV co-occurrence with hypergeometric tests, applying a repertoire-size bias correction to TCR pairs. False discovery rates were estimated in a later analysis by permuting HLA or CMV assignments 20 times. In a later analysis, co-occurring TCRs were grouped using DBSCAN, with TCRdist sequence similarity added in when clustering inside HLA-allele-positive subsets. Repertoires with fewer than 30,000 or more than 120,000 public chains, plus five repertoires with anomalous nucleotide sharing, were excluded from co-occurrence clustering. TCRdb limited this immuneACCESS table to in-frame rearrangements with V and J called. A share of clones is missing; checked studies link under half to unresolved V genes, and the rest is unexplained. The V and J calls and clone size are taken from that table; D and trimming were inferred from the DNA. For this sample there are roughly 97,000 clones; 9.5% to 13% appear just once. The ten largest clones add up to around 5.9% of the sample.

The cohort comprised some 700 healthy bone marrow donors. At the time of sampling, all cohort members were nominally healthy, though unrecorded immune exposures were likely present. The donor was CMV seropositive and was included in the group of 250 to 350 seropositive cohort members. Every donor gave a peripheral blood sample, and the peripheral blood mononuclear cells from that sample were used for TCR beta sequencing. The Qiagen DNeasy Blood Extraction Kit was used to extract genomic DNA from the blood cell samples. Material: PBMCs. The source is a man aged 35 to 55 in good health and CMV-seropositive. The V and J segments used are TRBV5-1 and TRBJ2-7; the D gene remains uncertain. The CDR3 here reads CASSLVAASYEQYF. The nucleotide sequence reads TGCGCCAGCAGCTTGGTCGCGGCCTCCTACGAGCAGTACTTC.